This T cell receptor beta chain was retrieved from a study of OX40 agonist ivuxolimab in advanced cancers. Turning to the study itself: Of mixed ages from about 23 to 85 and averaging roughly 66 years, the group was approximately 84% male.

Germline CDR1 SGDLS, CDR2 YYNGEE. The V gene lost 0 bases and the J gene lost 4 bases, with 13 bases spanning the gap. This CDR3 is 15 amino acids long. Here immunoSEQ multiplex PCR was the method, and the copy in TCRdb shows in-frame clones only, minus some. Among around 39,000 clones listed, less than 80% were seen once. This sample comprised CD4+ or CD8+ T cells sorted from blood, obtained in a trial of the OX40 agonist ivuxolimab. The chain has TRBV9 and TRBJ1-2, with D possibly TRBD1 on 5 matching bases. The source is an adult with an advanced solid tumor such as melanoma, head and neck, liver or kidney cancer. CDR3 amino acids: CASSVDRGSLYGYTF. As DNA, the CDR3 is TGTGCCAGCAGCGTAGATCGGGGCAGCCTCTATGGCTACACCTTC.